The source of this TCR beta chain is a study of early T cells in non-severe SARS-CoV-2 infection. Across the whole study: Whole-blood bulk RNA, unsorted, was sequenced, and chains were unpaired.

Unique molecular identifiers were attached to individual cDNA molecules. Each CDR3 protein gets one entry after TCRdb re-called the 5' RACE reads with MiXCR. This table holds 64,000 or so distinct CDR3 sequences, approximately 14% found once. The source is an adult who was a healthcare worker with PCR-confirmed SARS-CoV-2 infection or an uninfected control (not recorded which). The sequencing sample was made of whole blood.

CDR3 nucleotide sequence: TGTGCCAGCATCGGGACACCCCCGAACACTGAAGCTTTCTTT. Its translation is CASIGTPPNTEAFF. The rearrangement links TRBV6-1 to TRBJ1-1, with a weak D call TRBD1 (6 bases). Germline CDR1 MNHNS, CDR2 SASEGT. The CDR3 covers 14 residues. The V and J ends lost 7 bases and 1 base respectively, with 13 bases between them.